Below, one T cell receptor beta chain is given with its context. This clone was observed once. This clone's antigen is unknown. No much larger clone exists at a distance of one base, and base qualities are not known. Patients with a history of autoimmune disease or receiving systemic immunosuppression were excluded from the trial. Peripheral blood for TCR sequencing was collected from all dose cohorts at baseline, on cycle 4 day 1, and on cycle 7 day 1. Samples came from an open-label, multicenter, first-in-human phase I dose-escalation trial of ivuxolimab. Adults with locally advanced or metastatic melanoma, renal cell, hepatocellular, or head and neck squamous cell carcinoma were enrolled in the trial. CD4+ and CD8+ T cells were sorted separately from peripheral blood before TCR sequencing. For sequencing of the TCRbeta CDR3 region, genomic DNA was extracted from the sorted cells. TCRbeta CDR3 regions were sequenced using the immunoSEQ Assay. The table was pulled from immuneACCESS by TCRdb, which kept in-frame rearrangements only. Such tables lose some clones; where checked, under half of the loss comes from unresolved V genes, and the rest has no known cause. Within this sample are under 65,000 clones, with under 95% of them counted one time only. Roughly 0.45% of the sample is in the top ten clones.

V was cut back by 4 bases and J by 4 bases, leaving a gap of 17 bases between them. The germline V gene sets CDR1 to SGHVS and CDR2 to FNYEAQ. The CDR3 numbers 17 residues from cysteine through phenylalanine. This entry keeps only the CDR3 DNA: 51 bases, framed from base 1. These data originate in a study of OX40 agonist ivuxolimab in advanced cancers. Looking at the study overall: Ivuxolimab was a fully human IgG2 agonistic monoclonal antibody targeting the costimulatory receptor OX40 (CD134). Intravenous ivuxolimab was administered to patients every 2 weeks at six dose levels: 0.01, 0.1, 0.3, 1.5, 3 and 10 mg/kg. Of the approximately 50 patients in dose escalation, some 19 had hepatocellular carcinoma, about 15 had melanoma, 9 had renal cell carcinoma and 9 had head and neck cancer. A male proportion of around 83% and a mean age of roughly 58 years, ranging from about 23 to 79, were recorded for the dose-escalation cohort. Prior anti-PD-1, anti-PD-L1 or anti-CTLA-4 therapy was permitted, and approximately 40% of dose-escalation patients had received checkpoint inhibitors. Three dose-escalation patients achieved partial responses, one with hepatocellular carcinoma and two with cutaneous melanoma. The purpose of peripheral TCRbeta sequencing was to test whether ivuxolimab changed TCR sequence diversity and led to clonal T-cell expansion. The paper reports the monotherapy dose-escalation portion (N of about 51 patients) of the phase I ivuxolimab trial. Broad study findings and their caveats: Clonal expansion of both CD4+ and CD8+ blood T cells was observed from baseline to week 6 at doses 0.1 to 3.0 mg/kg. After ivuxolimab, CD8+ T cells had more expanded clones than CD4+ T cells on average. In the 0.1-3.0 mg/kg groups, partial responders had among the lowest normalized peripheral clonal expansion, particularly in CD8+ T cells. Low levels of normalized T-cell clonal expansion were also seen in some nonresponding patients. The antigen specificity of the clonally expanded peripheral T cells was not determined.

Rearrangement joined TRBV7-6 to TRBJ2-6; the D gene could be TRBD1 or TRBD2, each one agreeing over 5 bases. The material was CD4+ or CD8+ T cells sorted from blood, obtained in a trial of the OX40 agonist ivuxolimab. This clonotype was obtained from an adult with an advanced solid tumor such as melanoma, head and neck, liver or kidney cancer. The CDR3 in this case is CASSSLSPGTGANVLTF. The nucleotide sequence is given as TGTGCCAGCAGCTCATTATCGCCCGGGACCGGGGCCAACGTCCTGACTTTC.